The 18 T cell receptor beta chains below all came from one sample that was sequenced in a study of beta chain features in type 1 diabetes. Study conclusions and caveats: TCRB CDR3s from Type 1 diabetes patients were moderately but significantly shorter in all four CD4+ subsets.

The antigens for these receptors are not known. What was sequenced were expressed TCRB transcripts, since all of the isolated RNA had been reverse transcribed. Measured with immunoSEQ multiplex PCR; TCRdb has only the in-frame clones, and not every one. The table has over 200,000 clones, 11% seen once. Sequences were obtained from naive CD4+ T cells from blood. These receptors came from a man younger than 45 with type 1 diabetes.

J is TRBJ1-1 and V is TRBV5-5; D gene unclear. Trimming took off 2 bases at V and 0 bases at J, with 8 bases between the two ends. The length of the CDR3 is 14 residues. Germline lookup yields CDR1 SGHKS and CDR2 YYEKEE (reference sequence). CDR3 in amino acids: CASSFEALNTEAFF. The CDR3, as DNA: TGTGCCAGCAGCTTCGAGGCCCTGAACACTGAAGCTTTCTTT.

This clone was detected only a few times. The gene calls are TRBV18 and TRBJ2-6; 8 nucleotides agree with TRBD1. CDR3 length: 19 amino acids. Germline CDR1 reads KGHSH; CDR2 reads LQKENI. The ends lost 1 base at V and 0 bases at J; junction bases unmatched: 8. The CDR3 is CASSPLGQADSSGANVLTF. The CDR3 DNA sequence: TGTGCCAGCTCACCACTGGGACAGGCAGATAGCTCTGGGGCCAACGTCCTGACTTTC.

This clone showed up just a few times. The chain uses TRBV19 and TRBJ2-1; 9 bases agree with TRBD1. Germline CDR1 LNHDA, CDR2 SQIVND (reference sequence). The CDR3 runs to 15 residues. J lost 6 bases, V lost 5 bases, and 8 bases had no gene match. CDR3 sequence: CASSHRDRAVNEQFF. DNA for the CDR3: TGTGCCAGTAGTCACCGGGACAGGGCGGTCAATGAGCAGTTCTTC.

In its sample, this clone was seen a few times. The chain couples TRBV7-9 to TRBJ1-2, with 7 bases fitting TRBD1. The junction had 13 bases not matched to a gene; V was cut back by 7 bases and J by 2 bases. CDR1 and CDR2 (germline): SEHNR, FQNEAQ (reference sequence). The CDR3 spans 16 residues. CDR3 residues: CASTERQGDLNYGYTF. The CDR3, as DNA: TGTGCCAGCACCGAGAGGCAGGGGGACCTAAACTATGGCTACACCTTC.

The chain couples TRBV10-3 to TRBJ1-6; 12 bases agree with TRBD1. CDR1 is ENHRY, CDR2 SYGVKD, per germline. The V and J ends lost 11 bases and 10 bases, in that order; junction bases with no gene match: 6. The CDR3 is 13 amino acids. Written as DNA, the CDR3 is TGTGCCTCGGGACAGGGGGCAGAGTCACCCCTCCACTTT. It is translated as CASGQGAESPLHF.

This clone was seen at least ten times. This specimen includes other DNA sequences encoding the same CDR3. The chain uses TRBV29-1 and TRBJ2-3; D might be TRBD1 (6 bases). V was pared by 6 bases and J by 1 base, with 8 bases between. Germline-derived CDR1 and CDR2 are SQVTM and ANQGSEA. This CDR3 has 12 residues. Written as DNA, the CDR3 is TGCAGCGTGGACAGCGGCACAGATACGCAGTATTTT. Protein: CSVDSGTDTQYF.

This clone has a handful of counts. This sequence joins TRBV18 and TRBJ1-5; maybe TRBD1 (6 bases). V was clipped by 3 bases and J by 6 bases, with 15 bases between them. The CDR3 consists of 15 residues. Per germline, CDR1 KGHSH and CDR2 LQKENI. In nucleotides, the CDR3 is TGTGCCAGCTCACCGTACGAGGGGGTAGTTCAGCCCCAGCATTTT. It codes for CASSPYEGVVQPQHF.

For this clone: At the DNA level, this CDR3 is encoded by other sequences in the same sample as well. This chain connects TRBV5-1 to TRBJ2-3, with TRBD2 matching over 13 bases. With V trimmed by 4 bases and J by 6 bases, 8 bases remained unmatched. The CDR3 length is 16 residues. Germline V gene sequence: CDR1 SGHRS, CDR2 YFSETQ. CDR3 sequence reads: CASSTGLAGISDTQYF. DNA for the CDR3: TGCGCCAGCAGCACGGGACTAGCGGGGATTAGCGATACGCAGTATTTT. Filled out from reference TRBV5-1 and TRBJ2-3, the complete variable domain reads KAGVTQTPRYLIKTRGQQVTLSCSPISGHRSVSWYQQTPGQGLQFLFEYFSETQRNKGNFPGRFSGRQFSNSRSEMNVSTLELGDSALYLCASSTGLAGISDTQYFGPGTRLTVL.

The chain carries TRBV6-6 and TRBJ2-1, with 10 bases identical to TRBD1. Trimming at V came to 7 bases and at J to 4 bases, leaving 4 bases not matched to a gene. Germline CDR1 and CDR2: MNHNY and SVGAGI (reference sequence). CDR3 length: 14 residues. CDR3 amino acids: CASTGQGEYNEQFF. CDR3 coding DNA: TGTGCCAGCACCGGACAGGGGGAATACAATGAGCAGTTCTTC.

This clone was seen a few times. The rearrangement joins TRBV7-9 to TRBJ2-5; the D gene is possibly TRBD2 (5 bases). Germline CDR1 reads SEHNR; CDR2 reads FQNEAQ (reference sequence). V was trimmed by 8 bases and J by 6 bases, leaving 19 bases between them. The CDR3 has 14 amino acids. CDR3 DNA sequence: TGTGCCAGCGGCGAGCGGCCCGAGGGCCAGACCCAGTACTTC. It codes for CASGERPEGQTQYF.

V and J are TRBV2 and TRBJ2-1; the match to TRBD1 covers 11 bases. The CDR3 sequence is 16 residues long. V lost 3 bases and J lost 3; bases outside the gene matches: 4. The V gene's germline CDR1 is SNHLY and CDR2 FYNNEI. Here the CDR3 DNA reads TGTGCCAGCAGTGAGACGGGACAGGGGGTCTACAATGAGCAGTTCTTC. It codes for CASSETGQGVYNEQFF.

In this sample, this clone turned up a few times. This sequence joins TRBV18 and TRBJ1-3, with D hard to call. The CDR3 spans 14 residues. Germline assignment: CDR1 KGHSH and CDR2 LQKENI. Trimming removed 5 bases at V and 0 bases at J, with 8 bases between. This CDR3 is CASSSGDSGNTIYF. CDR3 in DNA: TGTGCCAGCTCAAGCGGGGACTCTGGAAACACCATATATTTT. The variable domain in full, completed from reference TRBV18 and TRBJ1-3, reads NAGVMQNPRHLVRRRGQEARLRCSPMKGHSHVYWYRQLPEEGLKFMVYLQKENIIDESGMPKERFSAEFPKEGPSILRIQQVVRGDSAAYFCASSSGDSGNTIYFGEGSWLTVV.

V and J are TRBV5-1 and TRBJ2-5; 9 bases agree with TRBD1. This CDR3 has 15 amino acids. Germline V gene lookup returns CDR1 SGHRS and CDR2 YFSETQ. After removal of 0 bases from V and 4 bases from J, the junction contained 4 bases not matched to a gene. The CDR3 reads CASSLGDRGGETQYF. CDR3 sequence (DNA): TGCGCCAGCAGCTTGGGCGACAGGGGGGGAGAGACCCAGTACTTC.

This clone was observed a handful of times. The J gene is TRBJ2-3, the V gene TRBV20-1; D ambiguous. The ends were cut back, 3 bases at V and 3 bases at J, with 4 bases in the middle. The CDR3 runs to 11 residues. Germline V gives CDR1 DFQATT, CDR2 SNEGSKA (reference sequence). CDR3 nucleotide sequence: TGCAGTGCTAGTCAGACAGATACGCAGTATTTT. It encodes CSASQTDTQYF.

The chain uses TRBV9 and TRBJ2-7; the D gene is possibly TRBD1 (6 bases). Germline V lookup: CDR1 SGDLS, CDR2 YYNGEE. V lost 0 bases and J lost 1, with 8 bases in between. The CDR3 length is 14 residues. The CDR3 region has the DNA TGTGCCAGCAGCGTAGAGCAGGGGTCCTACGAGCAGTACTTC. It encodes CASSVEQGSYEQYF.

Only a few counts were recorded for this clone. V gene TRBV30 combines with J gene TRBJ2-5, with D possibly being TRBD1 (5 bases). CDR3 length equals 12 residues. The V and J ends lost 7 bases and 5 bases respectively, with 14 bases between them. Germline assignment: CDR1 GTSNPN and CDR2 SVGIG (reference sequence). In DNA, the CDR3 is TGTGCCTTACAGGAAAACAGGGAGACCCAGTACTTC. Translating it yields CALQENRETQYF.

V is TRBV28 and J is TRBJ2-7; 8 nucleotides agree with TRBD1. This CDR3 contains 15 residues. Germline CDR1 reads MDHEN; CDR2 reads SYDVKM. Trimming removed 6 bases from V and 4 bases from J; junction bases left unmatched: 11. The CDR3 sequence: CASSGGTGGVYEQYF. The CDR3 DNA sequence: TGTGCCAGCAGCGGAGGGACAGGCGGTGTTTACGAGCAGTACTTC. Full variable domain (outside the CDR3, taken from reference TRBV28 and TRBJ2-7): DVKVTQSSRYLVKRTGEKVFLECVQDMDHENMFWYRQDPGLGLRLIYFSYDVKMKEKGDIPEGYSVSREKKERFSLILESASTNQTSMYLCASSGGTGGVYEQYFGPGTRLTVT.

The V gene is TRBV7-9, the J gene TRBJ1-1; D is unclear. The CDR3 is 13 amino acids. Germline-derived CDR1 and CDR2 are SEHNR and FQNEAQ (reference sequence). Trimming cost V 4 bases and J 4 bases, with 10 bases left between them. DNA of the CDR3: TGTGCCAGCAGCTACTTGGGCAGCACTGAAGCTTTCTTT. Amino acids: CASSYLGSTEAFF.